The rows below give T cell receptor beta chains drawn from one sample of a study of blood T cell repertoires in COVID-19. Measured with immunoSEQ multiplex PCR; TCRdb has only the in-frame clones, and not every one. The table lists around 180,000 clones, around 88% of them singletons. The sample consisted of peripheral blood. All receptors derive from a young woman with acute or convalescent COVID-19. CDR3s leave out the opening cysteine and the closing phenylalanine or tryptophan.

V	length	J	CDR3
TRBV29-1	13	TRBJ2-3	SVVNSGRYTDTQY
TRBV5-1	13	TRBJ2-2	ASSSTGVKTGELF
TRBV6-5	11	TRBJ1-1	ASSAQVDTEAF
TRBV19	13	TRBJ1-5	ASQGRDRYNQPQH
TRBV12-5	14	TRBJ2-3	ASGLGLRAGTDTQY
TRBV30	11	TRBJ2-5	AWSLGDRKTQY
TRBV28	14	TRBJ2-5	ASSSPGLAGVETQY
TRBV29-1	10	TRBJ2-1	SALPNDREQF
TRBV5-8	12	TRBJ2-5	ASSQPGTRETQY
TRBV2	10	TRBJ1-6	ASGTANSPLH
TRBV9	9	TRBJ2-2	ASRTEGELF
TRBV11-2	11	TRBJ2-7	ASRLTENYEQY
TRBV6-4	12	TRBJ1-2	ASSDLQERNGYT
TRBV7-9	11	TRBJ1-1	ASSLTGNTEAF
TRBV4-1	13	TRBJ1-4	ASSQADRGSRKLF
TRBV28	8	TRBJ1-2	ASKLGGYT
TRBV3-1/TRBV3-2	11	TRBJ1-1	ASSQLWGGDAL
TRBV4-1	11	TRBJ2-1	ASSPTRGNEQF
TRBV9	11	TRBJ2-1	ASSVAEGNEQF
TRBV6-1	16	TRBJ1-5	ASSEASRVYHSNQPQH
TRBV20-1	13	TRBJ2-7	SASPFGSNFKEQY
TRBV6-5	14	TRBJ2-1	ASSYRTSGRKNEQF
TRBV5-1	13	TRBJ2-3	ASSLARGSTDTQY
TRBV14	14	TRBJ1-1	ASSLPGYLSEAEAF
TRBV6-2/TRBV6-3	9	TRBJ2-1	ASSLAGGVF
TRBV6-5	13	TRBJ1-5	ASSSGTDNYQPQH
TRBV12-3/TRBV12-4	10	TRBJ2-2	ASSGLTGELF
TRBV29-1	12	TRBJ2-1	SVDGTGSYNEQF
TRBV5-1	12	TRBJ2-3	ASRTSVLTDTQY
TRBV28	12	TRBJ1-1	ASTLTGGITEAF
TRBV9	12	TRBJ1-1	ASSVVGANTEAF
TRBV5-1	15	TRBJ2-2	ASTPGEGEGRPGELF
TRBV5-8	15	TRBJ2-1	ASSLGLAVDSYNEQF
TRBV19	13	TRBJ2-5	ASSINRVDQETQY
TRBV5-1	15	TRBJ2-1	ASSLEISREWNNEQF
TRBV7-9	14	TRBJ2-4	ASSDGPGLAENIQY
TRBV27	12	TRBJ1-5	ASNNQGSNQPQH
TRBV6-5	13	TRBJ1-3	ASSFFRQAGNTIY
TRBV28	15	TRBJ2-2	ASSFPFPSGATGELF
TRBV5-1	13	TRBJ2-2	ASSSGTGNTGELF
TRBV10-3	11	TRBJ2-1	AISVASYNEQF
TRBV5-1	12	TRBJ2-7	ASSLRESSYEQY
TRBV5-1	13	TRBJ2-1	ASSLATGSGNEQF
TRBV24-1	13	TRBJ1-4	ATSDPGEDGEKLF
TRBV4-1	14	TRBJ1-5	ASSEIWDISNQPQH
TRBV19	13	TRBJ2-5	ASSRGTGDDETQY
TRBV28	10	TRBJ1-1	ASSSIQAEAF
TRBV10-1	13	TRBJ2-1	ASSLAGDSVSEQF
TRBV7-9	10	TRBJ2-7	ASGRAIYEQY
TRBV28	11	TRBJ1-2	ASSLDRNYGYT
TRBV18	10	TRBJ2-7	ASSPNGDEQY
TRBV5-1	13	TRBJ2-1	ASSLRLAAYNEQF
TRBV6-6	13	TRBJ2-2	ASSWASGVTGELF
TRBV14	13	TRBJ2-7	ASSQGGGHFYEQY
TRBV4-2	11	TRBJ2-7	ASSLQWEYEQY
TRBV7-9	11	TRBJ2-1	ASRRVTINEQF
TRBV7-9	11	TRBJ1-1	ASSTLDRAEAF